This T cell receptor beta chain derives from a study of shared clonotypes between healthy human individuals. On the study more broadly: A few men and a couple of women, aged 18 to 49, were donors. Notes on the study in general: Naive CD4 clonotype sharing across four donors was approximately 5%. Across subsets, estimated richness was generally greater for naive than for memory populations.

Assay: immunoSEQ multiplex PCR; the TCRdb copy retains only in-frame clones and omits some. This table has about 2 million clones, 90% to 95% appearing once. Turning to this clone: What it recognizes is unknown.

This CDR3 is built from 16 residues. The V gene lost 4 bases and the J gene lost 5 bases, with 18 bases spanning the gap. Looked up from germline, CDR1 is SGHVS and CDR2 is FQNEAQ. The sequencing input was naive CD4+ T cells sorted from blood. Documented subset: CD45RA+ positively selected. The J gene is TRBJ2-1, the V gene TRBV7-8; possible D gene TRBD2, 5 bases. The receptor's source is a man aged 18-30 years in good health. CDR3 sequence reads: CASSSLNGENNNEQFF. The CDR3 DNA reads as TGTGCCAGCAGCTCCCTTAACGGGGAGAATAACAATGAGCAGTTCTTC.